This record looks at one TCR beta chain sequence and its context. Antigen specificity is unknown. Per the germline V gene, CDR1 is LNHNV and CDR2 is YYDKDF (reference sequence). The CDR3 is made up of 16 amino acids. V lost 5 bases and J lost 4, with 17 bases in between. Included in the TCR beta cDNA libraries were unique molecular identifiers. TCRdb redid the calling of the PCR reads with MiXCR, one entry per CDR3 protein. The sample records 350,000 to 450,000 distinct CDR3 sequences, approximately 33% being singletons. The data originate from a study of post-analysis software for immune sequencing data. About the research overall: Disease trajectories encompassed relapsing-remitting, secondary progressive and progressive-relapsing multiple sclerosis. General study results and limits: Normalized Chao1 diversity was significantly reduced in patients versus controls. F-measure co-clustering was strong for batch-matched samples. Compared with controls, patients had more of 4 to 6 TRBV segments, including TRBV5-6, TRBV5-1 and TRBV20-1.

The clonotype originates from a girl aged 5 to 17 with multiple sclerosis. Sequenced: blood. This chain joins TRBV15 and TRBJ2-2; D is perhaps TRBD1 (5 bases). CDR3 DNA: TGTGCCACCAGCGTCACCTTAGGGGTAGCCACCGGGGAGCTGTTTTTT. This sequence encodes CATSVTLGVATGELFF.